The 13 T cell receptor beta chains given below trace back to one sample, sequenced in a study of blood T cell repertoires in COVID-19. Sequenced by immunoSEQ multiplex PCR; TCRdb stores in-frame clones only, minus some. Here the sample spans 200,000 to 250,000 clones, roughly four fifths being singletons. The sample comprised PBMCs or T cells enriched from blood (not recorded which). These receptors came from a man aged 55-75 years who had recovered from COVID-19.

The chain is built from TRBV12-3 or TRBV12-4 and TRBJ1-2, with TRBD1 matching over 7 bases. The junction had 3 bases not matched to a gene; V was cut back by 4 bases and J by 4 bases. The length of the CDR3 is 13 residues. The CDR3 DNA is TGTGCCAGCAGTTCGACAGGGTCCTATGGCTACACCTTC. Protein product: CASSSTGSYGYTF.

The gene calls are TRBV9 and TRBJ2-3, with TRBD2 identical over 8 bases. Germline-derived CDR1 and CDR2 are SGDLS and YYNGEE. Trimming at V came to 6 bases and at J to 2 bases, leaving 2 bases not matched to a gene. The CDR3 length is 13 residues. The CDR3 loop reads CASTGLATDTQYF. The CDR3 DNA reads as TGTGCCAGCACTGGACTAGCCACAGATACGCAGTATTTT.

The CDR3 DNA reads as TGTGCCAGCAGCCCCCAGCGAGCCATCTACAATGAGCAGTTCTTC. It codes for CASSPQRAIYNEQFF. V usage is TRBV11-3 and J usage is TRBJ2-1; D unresolved. The CDR3 extends over 15 amino acids. Germline CDR1 SGHNT, CDR2 YENEEA. With 5 bases removed from V and 3 bases from J, the gap between germline ends came to 14 bases.

The chain links TRBV3-1 (or the pseudogene TRBV3-2) to TRBJ2-5, with D possibly matching TRBD1 (6 bases). Trimming took off 0 bases at V and 6 bases at J, with 11 bases between the two ends. Germline assignment: CDR1 LGHDT and CDR2 YNNKEL (reference sequence). The CDR3 is 14 amino acids. The CDR3 sequence is CASSQDRGGQTQYF. The CDR3 nucleotides read TGTGCCAGCAGCCAAGATCGAGGGGGACAGACCCAGTACTTC.

This clone was seen only a few times. V gene TRBV7-9 combines with J gene TRBJ1-1; D is uncertain. Per germline, CDR1 SEHNR and CDR2 FQNEAQ (reference sequence). This CDR3 region has 14 residues. The V end was cut by 6 bases, the J end by 0 bases, with 11 bases between. CDR3 coding DNA: TGTGCCAGCAGTTTCGGACTCATGAACACTGAAGCTTTCTTT. As protein: CASSFGLMNTEAFF. The variable domain in full, with the rest retrieved from reference TRBV7-9 and TRBJ1-1, is DTGVSQNPRHKITKRGQNVTFRCDPISEHNRLYWYRQTLGQGPEFLTYFQNEAQLEKSRLLSDRFSAERPKGSFSTLEIQRTEQGDSAMYLCASSFGLMNTEAFFGQGTRLTVV.

This sequence joins TRBV7-9 and TRBJ2-5; the match to TRBD2 covers 14 bases. Germline V gene sequence: CDR1 SEHNR, CDR2 FQNEAQ (reference sequence). This CDR3 comprises 18 residues. After removal of 3 bases from V and 4 bases from J, the junction contained 10 bases not matched to a gene. In DNA form, the CDR3 reads TGTGCCAGCAGCTTCAAATTGACTAGCGGGGGGGCCAGAGAGACCCAGTACTTC. It specifies CASSFKLTSGGARETQYF.

V is TRBV5-5 and J is TRBJ1-2; 7 bases align to TRBD1. CDR1 is SGHKS and CDR2 is YYEKEE in the germline V gene (reference sequence). The CDR3 contains 16 residues. V lost 0 bases, J lost 1 base, and 6 bases stayed unmatched. The chain's CDR3 is CASSLEGGGGNYGYTF. The CDR3 nucleotides are TGTGCCAGCAGCTTGGAAGGGGGCGGTGGTAACTATGGCTACACCTTC.

The chain has TRBV19 and TRBJ2-1; weak D call: TRBD2 (5 bases). V was clipped by 6 bases and J by 0 bases, with 9 bases between them. Germline CDR1 reads LNHDA; CDR2 reads SQIVND (reference sequence). CDR3 length: 14 amino acids. The CDR3 DNA sequence: TGTGCCAGTAGCAGAGCGGACTCCTACAATGAGCAGTTCTTC. It encodes CASSRADSYNEQFF.

Here the CDR3 DNA reads TGTGCCGTACGAGGGAAGAACACCGGGGAGCTGTTTTTT. It translates to CAVRGKNTGELFF. This chain uses TRBV19 with TRBJ2-2; D might be TRBD2 (5 bases). The CDR3 spans 13 residues. Looked up from germline, CDR1 is LNHDA and CDR2 is SQIVND (reference sequence). Deletions cut 11 bases from V and 1 base from J, with 11 bases between.

The chain is built from TRBV18 and TRBJ1-4; maybe TRBD1 (5 bases). The CDR3 extends over 15 amino acids. Germline CDR1 and CDR2: KGHSH and LQKENI. The V end was cut by 5 bases, the J end by 0 bases, with 10 bases between. CDR3 sequence (DNA): TGTGCCAGCTCAAGCACAGGCACAACTAATGAAAAACTGTTTTTT. It encodes CASSSTGTTNEKLFF.

In this sample, this clone turned up a few times. This chain connects TRBV3-1 (or the pseudogene TRBV3-2) to TRBJ2-2, with 9 bases lining up with TRBD1. Germline V gene data show CDR1 as LGHDT and CDR2 as YNNKEL (reference sequence). The CDR3 is made up of 15 amino acids. V shed 4 bases and J 4 bases; nucleotides not matched to a gene: 4. The CDR3: CASSLGQGLTGELFF. CDR3 DNA: TGTGCCAGCAGCCTGGGACAGGGACTCACCGGGGAGCTGTTTTTT.

J is TRBJ2-4 and V is TRBV18; maybe TRBD2 (6 bases). This CDR3 comprises 15 residues. Trimming shortened V by 2 bases and J by 0 bases, and 8 bases separated the two germline ends. The germline CDR1 and CDR2 sequences are KGHSH and LQKENI. The CDR3, as DNA: TGTGCCAGCTCACCAGGGGGACTAGCCAAAAACATTCAGTACTTC. The encoded protein is CASSPGGLAKNIQYF.

V usage is TRBV5-1 and J usage is TRBJ2-1, with 7 bases identical to TRBD1. Germline V gene data show CDR1 as SGHRS and CDR2 as YFSETQ. The CDR3 spans 14 residues. Trimming took 1 base from V and 6 from J; bases not matched to a gene: 4. CDR3 DNA sequence: TGCGCCAGCAGCTTGACAGGGGTGGGCAATGAGCAGTTCTTC. Protein product: CASSLTGVGNEQFF.